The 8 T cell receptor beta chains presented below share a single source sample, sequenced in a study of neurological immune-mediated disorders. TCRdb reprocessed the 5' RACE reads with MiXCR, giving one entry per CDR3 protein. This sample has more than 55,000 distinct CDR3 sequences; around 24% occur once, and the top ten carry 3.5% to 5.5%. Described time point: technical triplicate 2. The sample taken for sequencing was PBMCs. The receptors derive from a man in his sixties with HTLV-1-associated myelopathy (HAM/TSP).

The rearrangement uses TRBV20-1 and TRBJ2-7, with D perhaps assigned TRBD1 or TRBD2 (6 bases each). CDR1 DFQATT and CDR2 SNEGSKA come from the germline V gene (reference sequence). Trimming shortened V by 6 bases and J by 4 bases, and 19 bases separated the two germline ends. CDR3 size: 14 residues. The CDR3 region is CSAAEGGSRYEQYF. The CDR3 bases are TGCAGTGCAGCCGAGGGGGGATCAAGATACGAGCAGTACTTC.

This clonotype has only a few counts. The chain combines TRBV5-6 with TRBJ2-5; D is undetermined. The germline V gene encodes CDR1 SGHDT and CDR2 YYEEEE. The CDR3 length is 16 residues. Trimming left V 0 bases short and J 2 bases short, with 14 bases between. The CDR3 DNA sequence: TGTGCCAGCAGCTTGGGTATATTGTGGGTACAAGAGACCCAGTACTTC. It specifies CASSLGILWVQETQYF.

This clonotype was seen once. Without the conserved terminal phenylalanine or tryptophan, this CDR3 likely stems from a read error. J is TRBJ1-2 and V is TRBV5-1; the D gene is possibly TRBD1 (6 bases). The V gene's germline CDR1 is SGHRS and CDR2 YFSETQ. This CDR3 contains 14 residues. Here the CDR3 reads CASSLEGDFYSYTL. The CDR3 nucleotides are TGCGCCAGCAGCTTGGAGGGGGACTTCTATAGCTACACCTTA.

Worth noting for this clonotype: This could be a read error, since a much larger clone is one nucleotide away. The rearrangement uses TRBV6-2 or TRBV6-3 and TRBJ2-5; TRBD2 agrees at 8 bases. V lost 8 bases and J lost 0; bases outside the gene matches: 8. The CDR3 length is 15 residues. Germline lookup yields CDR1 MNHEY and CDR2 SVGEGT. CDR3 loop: CASVLERGYQETQYF. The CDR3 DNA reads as TGTGCCAGCGTATTAGAGCGGGGGTACCAAGAGACCCAGTACTTC.

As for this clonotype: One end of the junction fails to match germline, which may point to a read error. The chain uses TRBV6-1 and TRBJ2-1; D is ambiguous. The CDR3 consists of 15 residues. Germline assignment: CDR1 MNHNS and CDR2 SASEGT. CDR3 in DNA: TGTGCCAGCAGTGAGCTAGGTGAAGCCTACCATGAGCAGTTCTTC. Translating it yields CASSELGEAYHEQFF.

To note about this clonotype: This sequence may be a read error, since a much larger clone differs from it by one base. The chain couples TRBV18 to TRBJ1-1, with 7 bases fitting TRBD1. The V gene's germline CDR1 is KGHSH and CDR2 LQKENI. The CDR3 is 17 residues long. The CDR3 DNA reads TGTGCCAACTCACCATCCATGACAGGGAGGGCGAACACTGAAGCTTTCTTT. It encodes CANSPSMTGRANTEAFF. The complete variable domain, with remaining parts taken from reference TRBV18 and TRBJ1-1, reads NAGVMQNPRHLVRRRGQEARLRCSPMKGHSHVYWYRQLPEEGLKFMVYLQKENIIDESGMPKERFSAEFPKEGPSILRIQQVVRGDSAAYFCANSPSMTGRANTEAFFGQGTRLTVV.

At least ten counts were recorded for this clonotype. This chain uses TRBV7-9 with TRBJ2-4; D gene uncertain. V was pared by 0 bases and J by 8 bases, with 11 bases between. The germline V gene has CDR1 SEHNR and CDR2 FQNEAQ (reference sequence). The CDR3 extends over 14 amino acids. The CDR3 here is CASSLARGPHIQYF. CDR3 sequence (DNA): TGTGCCAGCAGCTTAGCCAGAGGCCCTCACATTCAGTACTTC.

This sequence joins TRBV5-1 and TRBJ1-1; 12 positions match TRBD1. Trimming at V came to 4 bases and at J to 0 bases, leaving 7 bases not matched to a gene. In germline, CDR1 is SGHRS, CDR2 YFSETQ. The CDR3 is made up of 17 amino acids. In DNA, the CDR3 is TGCGCCAGCAGCGTGGGACAGGGGGCGCGGATGAACACTGAAGCTTTCTTT. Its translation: CASSVGQGARMNTEAFF.